A selection of T cell receptor beta chains follows, all from one sample in a study of tumor-infiltrating lymphocytes in localized non-small cell lung cancer. The method was immunoSEQ multiplex PCR; TCRdb's version includes in-frame clones alone and lacks a portion of them. The sample includes 4,500 to 7,000 clones, 65% to 85% of them seen just once. Sequencing input: lung tumor tissue. These receptors all stem from a human donor with non-small cell lung cancer. The CDR3 runs from the conserved cysteine through the conserved F or W. The order of the fields is clone size, D gene, J gene, V gene, CDR3 DNA, CDR3 protein. The D gene is left open where the match is weak. A clone size is listed for some rows: how often the clone was seen (once, few, many), or a class if it is expanded.

clone size: .
D gene: TRBD1
J gene: TRBJ2-4
V gene: TRBV11-2
CDR3 DNA: TGTGCCAGCAGCTTAGTACCGGGACAGGGTATAGCCAAAAACATTCAGTACTTC
CDR3 protein: CASSLVPGQGIAKNIQYF

clone size: .
D gene: .
J gene: TRBJ1-3
V gene: TRBV7-7
CDR3 DNA: TGTGCTAGCAGCTTATCTCTGGGACCTGGAAACACCATATATTTT
CDR3 protein: CASSLSLGPGNTIYF

clone size: .
D gene: TRBD2
J gene: TRBJ2-3
V gene: TRBV27
CDR3 DNA: TGTGCCAGCACACGTAGCGGGGCAGATACGCAGTATTTT
CDR3 protein: CASTRSGADTQYF

clone size: few
D gene: .
J gene: TRBJ1-3
V gene: TRBV5-1
CDR3 DNA: TGCGCCAGCAGCTTACTGGGATCTGGAAACACCATATATTTT
CDR3 protein: CASSLLGSGNTIYF

clone size: .
D gene: .
J gene: TRBJ1-6
V gene: TRBV4-3
CDR3 DNA: TGCGCCAGCAGCCAAGAAATTGGCTCACCCCTCCACTTT
CDR3 protein: CASSQEIGSPLHF

clone size: .
D gene: .
J gene: TRBJ1-1
V gene: TRBV14
CDR3 DNA: TGTGCCAGCAGCCAACAGGGGAACACTGAAGCTTTCTTT
CDR3 protein: CASSQQGNTEAFF

clone size: .
D gene: .
J gene: TRBJ2-7
V gene: TRBV7-2
CDR3 DNA: TGTGCCAGCAGCTTAGAGCTTTACTACGAGCAGTACTTC
CDR3 protein: CASSLELYYEQYF

clone size: once
D gene: .
J gene: TRBJ1-5
V gene: TRBV18
CDR3 DNA: TGTGCCAGCTCCCAGTCCCAGGGAGGGAGCAATCAGCCCCAGCATTTT
CDR3 protein: CASSQSQGGSNQPQHF

clone size: .
D gene: .
J gene: TRBJ2-7
V gene: TRBV19
CDR3 DNA: TGTGCCAGTAGTCCGGGGGGCCTCTACGAGCAGTACTTC
CDR3 protein: CASSPGGLYEQYF

clone size: .
D gene: .
J gene: TRBJ2-1
V gene: TRBV7-9
CDR3 DNA: TGTGCCAGCAGCTTAGACCCCAACAATGAGCAGTTCTTC
CDR3 protein: CASSLDPNNEQFF

clone size: .
D gene: TRBD2
J gene: TRBJ2-1
V gene: TRBV11-3
CDR3 DNA: TGTGCCAGCAGCTTAGGGCGTTCTAGCGGGAGCGTAAATGAGCAGTTCTTC
CDR3 protein: CASSLGRSSGSVNEQFF

clone size: .
D gene: TRBD1
J gene: TRBJ1-2
V gene: TRBV29-1
CDR3 DNA: TGCAGCGTTGAGCTACAGGGGGGTTATGGCTACACCTTC
CDR3 protein: CSVELQGGYGYTF

clone size: .
D gene: TRBD1
J gene: TRBJ2-3
V gene: TRBV5-4
CDR3 DNA: TGTGCCAGCAGGGCCGGGACAGGGGGCCTACTTGGTTCAGATACGCAGTATTTT
CDR3 protein: CASRAGTGGLLGSDTQYF

clone size: .
D gene: .
J gene: TRBJ2-3
V gene: TRBV5-1
CDR3 DNA: TGCGCCAGCTCCCAAGGGGCACATACGCAGTATTTT
CDR3 protein: CASSQGAHTQYF

clone size: .
D gene: .
J gene: TRBJ1-5
V gene: TRBV7-2
CDR3 DNA: TGTGCCAGCAGCCCGGACAGCCGCCAGCCCCAGCATTTT
CDR3 protein: CASSPDSRQPQHF

clone size: .
D gene: .
J gene: TRBJ2-5
V gene: TRBV19
CDR3 DNA: TGTGCCAGTAGCCCAACGCAGGGTTTTGAGACCCAGTACTTC
CDR3 protein: CASSPTQGFETQYF

clone size: .
D gene: .
J gene: TRBJ2-7
V gene: TRBV13
CDR3 DNA: TGTGCCAGCAGCCAGGCGCGGCAGACCTACGAGCAGTACTTC
CDR3 protein: CASSQARQTYEQYF

clone size: few
D gene: .
J gene: TRBJ1-1
V gene: TRBV14
CDR3 DNA: TGTGCCAGCAGCTCCTTTAGGGGGGCGGACACTGAAGCTTTCTTT
CDR3 protein: CASSSFRGADTEAFF

clone size: .
D gene: .
J gene: TRBJ1-1
V gene: TRBV10-3
CDR3 DNA: TGTGCCATCAGAGGTCAGGCGAACACTGAAGCTTTCTTT
CDR3 protein: CAIRGQANTEAFF

clone size: .
D gene: .
J gene: TRBJ2-6
V gene: TRBV11-1
CDR3 DNA: TGTGCCAGCAGCTTGGAGGGATCTGGGGCCAACGTCCTGACTTTC
CDR3 protein: CASSLEGSGANVLTF

clone size: .
D gene: .
J gene: TRBJ1-5
V gene: TRBV5-6
CDR3 DNA: TGTGCCAGCAGCCAAGCGGGACCAAGGCATCAGCCCCAGCATTTT
CDR3 protein: CASSQAGPRHQPQHF

clone size: .
D gene: TRBD1
J gene: TRBJ1-1
V gene: TRBV2
CDR3 DNA: TGTGCCAGCAGCGCCATCGGGACAGTCACTGAAGCTTTCTTT
CDR3 protein: CASSAIGTVTEAFF